This entry lists 26 T cell receptor beta chains sequenced from one sample in a study of blood T cell repertoires in COVID-19. Clones were sequenced by immunoSEQ multiplex PCR, and TCRdb holds only the in-frame ones, with some missing. The table records approximately 40,000 clones, 70% to 90% of them present only once. The sample consisted of peripheral blood. These receptors came from a human donor in a cohort sampled during active COVID-19.

This sequence joins TRBV24-1 and TRBJ2-7; 10 nucleotides agree with TRBD1. The V and J ends lost 3 bases and 1 base, in that order; junction bases with no gene match: 11. CDR3 length: 18 amino acids. The germline V gene encodes CDR1 KGHDR and CDR2 SFDVKD. CDR3 DNA: TGTGCCACCAGTGATCCCCTCCACCGGGACAGGGGATCCTACGAGCAGTACTTC. This sequence encodes CATSDPLHRDRGSYEQYF.

The rearrangement uses TRBV4-2 and TRBJ2-3; 7 nucleotides agree with TRBD1. The J segment lost 1 base and the V segment lost 4 bases, leaving 2 bases of the junction unmatched. This CDR3 has 14 amino acids. Germline V CDR1 and CDR2: LGHNA, YNFKEQ. The CDR3 nucleotides are TGTGCCAGCAGCCCTGGACAGGGCACAGATACGCAGTATTTT. This translates into CASSPGQGTDTQYF.

This sequence joins TRBV2 and TRBJ1-1; no reliable D call. V was shortened by 6 bases and J by 3 bases, with 14 bases between the two germline ends. CDR3 length equals 14 residues. The germline V gene encodes CDR1 SNHLY and CDR2 FYNNEI. The CDR3 is CASSPRVPYTEAFF. The CDR3 DNA follows: TGTGCCAGCAGCCCAAGAGTGCCGTACACTGAAGCTTTCTTT.

This sequence joins TRBV19 and TRBJ2-3, with 12 positions matching TRBD2. With 3 bases clipped from V and 5 bases from J, the junction kept 6 bases outside the gene matches. Germline V CDR1 and CDR2: LNHDA, SQIVND (reference sequence). This CDR3 contains 16 residues. CDR3 nucleotide sequence: TGTGCCAGTAGTATTCTCCTAGCGGGGGGGCAAGATACGCAGTATTTT. It yields the protein CASSILLAGGQDTQYF. Using reference TRBV19 and TRBJ2-3 for the parts outside the CDR3, the full variable domain is DGGITQSPKYLFRKEGQNVTLSCEQNLNHDAMYWYRQDPGQGLRLIYYSQIVNDFQKGDIAEGYSVSREKKESFPLTVTSAQKNPTAFYLCASSILLAGGQDTQYFGPGTRLTVL.

The rearrangement uses TRBV25-1 and TRBJ2-1; possible D gene TRBD1, 5 bases. The CDR3 is 14 residues long. Between the trimmed V and J ends, which lost 5 bases and 6 bases, there was a span of 14 bases. Germline values: CDR1 MGHDK, CDR2 SYGVNS. This chain's CDR3 is CASSRARVGNEQFF. As DNA, the CDR3 is TGTGCCAGCAGTAGGGCCAGGGTGGGCAATGAGCAGTTCTTC.

This sequence joins TRBV19 and TRBJ1-5; 11 bases agree with TRBD1. CDR1 is LNHDA and CDR2 is SQIVND in the germline V gene (reference sequence). Trimming at V came to 6 bases and at J to 6 bases, leaving 7 bases not matched to a gene. The CDR3 runs to 15 residues. CDR3 amino acids: CASRSGQGATQPQHF. The CDR3, as DNA: TGTGCCAGTAGGAGCGGACAGGGGGCGACTCAGCCCCAGCATTTT.

The V call is TRBV3-1 (or the pseudogene TRBV3-2), the J call TRBJ2-2, with 8 bases aligning to TRBD1. This CDR3 has 15 amino acids. V trimming: 4 bases; J trimming: 5 bases; junction bases outside the gene matches: 6. CDR1 and CDR2 (germline): LGHDT, YNNKEL (reference sequence). DNA for the CDR3: TGTGCCAGCAGCCGGCAGGGGGCGCGGACCGGGGAGCTGTTTTTT. Amino acids: CASSRQGARTGELFF.

The chain links TRBV29-1 to TRBJ1-1; D remains ambiguous. The CDR3 has 15 residues. V was clipped by 3 bases and J by 6 bases, with 20 bases between them. The germline gives CDR1 SQVTM, CDR2 ANQGSEA. Here the CDR3 DNA reads TGCAGCGTTGATCGGGTGGTGTCCGGGGTGCCTGAAGCTTTCTTT. Translating gives CSVDRVVSGVPEAFF.

In this sample, this clone turned up once. V is TRBV13 and J is TRBJ1-2; the match to TRBD1 covers 9 bases. There are 16 residues in the CDR3. V dropped 3 bases and J dropped 1; count of bases not matched to a gene: 6. Germline assignment: CDR1 PRHDT and CDR2 FYEKMQ (reference sequence). The CDR3 coding sequence is TGTGCCAGCAGCTTCCGAGGGACAGGGCTTAACTATGGCTACACCTTC. Its protein product is CASSFRGTGLNYGYTF. Full variable domain (rest looked up from reference TRBV13 and TRBJ1-2): AAGVIQSPRHLIKEKRETATLKCYPIPRHDTVYWYQQGPGQDPQFLISFYEKMQSDKGSIPDRFSAQQFSDYHSELNMSSLELGDSALYFCASSFRGTGLNYGYTFGSGTRLTVV.

The gene calls are TRBV5-1 and TRBJ2-5, with 7 bases lining up with TRBD2. V lost 6 bases, J lost 4 bases, and 9 bases stayed unmatched. There are 14 residues in the CDR3. CDR1 is SGHRS and CDR2 is YFSETQ in the germline V gene. CDR3 sequence (DNA): TGCGCCAGCACCCTAGGCGGGGGAGGAGAGACCCAGTACTTC. This sequence encodes CASTLGGGGETQYF.

The chain is built from TRBV7-9 and TRBJ2-1; 10 nucleotides align to TRBD2. Losses at the gene ends were 7 bases for V and 6 bases for J; bases not matched to a gene: 6. The germline gives CDR1 SEHNR, CDR2 FQNEAQ (reference sequence). This CDR3 is built from 14 residues. Written as DNA, the CDR3 is TGTGCCAGCAATCTAGCGGGGGCGTCCAATGAGCAGTTCTTC. Its translation: CASNLAGASNEQFF.

V usage is TRBV6-5 and J usage is TRBJ1-6, with 9 bases matching TRBD1. V gave up 7 bases and J gave up 8 bases; unmatched junction bases: 6. The germline CDR1 and CDR2 sequences are MNHEY and SVGAGI. The CDR3 totals 14 residues. Written as DNA, the CDR3 is TGTGCCAGCACAACAGGGGGCGCTGATTCACCCCTCCACTTT. It translates to CASTTGGADSPLHF.

This chain uses TRBV14 with TRBJ2-5; no clear D. Trimming took off 3 bases at V and 7 bases at J, with 12 bases between the two ends. The CDR3 is 13 amino acids. Germline V CDR1 and CDR2: SGHDN, FVKESK. CDR3 amino acids: CASSQQSFGTQYF. The CDR3 bases are TGTGCCAGCAGCCAGCAAAGCTTCGGGACCCAGTACTTC.

The chain has TRBV6-5 and TRBJ1-3; unclear D gene. With 2 bases removed from V and 3 bases from J, the gap between germline ends came to 5 bases. Germline loops: CDR1 MNHEY, CDR2 SVGAGI. This CDR3 region has 13 residues. The CDR3, as DNA: TGTGCCAGCAGTTACCGGGGTGGAAACACCATATATTTT. Translating gives CASSYRGGNTIYF.

The chain couples TRBV13 to TRBJ1-2; TRBD1 agrees at 8 bases. CDR1 PRHDT and CDR2 FYEKMQ come from the germline V gene (reference sequence). CDR3 length: 14 residues. The V gene end was trimmed by 5 bases and the J gene end by 9 bases; junction bases not matched to a gene: 11. The CDR3 nucleotides read TGTGCCAGCAGCCGCCAGGGGGCCCGTCAAAGCTACACCTTC. It encodes CASSRQGARQSYTF. Variable domain in full (rest from reference TRBV13 and TRBJ1-2): AAGVIQSPRHLIKEKRETATLKCYPIPRHDTVYWYQQGPGQDPQFLISFYEKMQSDKGSIPDRFSAQQFSDYHSELNMSSLELGDSALYFCASSRQGARQSYTFGSGTRLTVV.

The V call is TRBV21-1, the J call TRBJ1-2. TRBV21-1 is a recognized pseudogene. This CDR3 has 12 amino acids. CDR3 sequence reads: CAAPGVNYGYTF. CDR3 DNA: TGTGCCGCCCCGGGGGTCAACTATGGCTACACCTTC.

This chain uses TRBV25-1 with TRBJ1-4; 8 bases match TRBD1. The CDR3 totals 14 residues. V was pared by 5 bases and J by 6 bases, with 5 bases of the junction left unmatched. Germline values: CDR1 MGHDK, CDR2 SYGVNS. Written as DNA, the CDR3 is TGTGCCAGCAGTTCGGACAGGGATGATGAAAAACTGTTTTTT. Translated, it gives CASSSDRDDEKLFF.

This clone was seen a few times. The chain has TRBV7-6 and TRBJ2-3; 8 bases agree with TRBD2. With V trimmed by 4 bases and J by 2 bases, 8 bases remained unmatched. Germline assignment: CDR1 SGHVS and CDR2 FNYEAQ. This CDR3 has 16 residues. Here the CDR3 reads CASSSISGGSTDTQYF. The CDR3 coding sequence is TGTGCCAGCAGCTCAATCTCGGGGGGGTCCACAGATACGCAGTATTTT.

This chain connects TRBV6-5 to TRBJ1-1, with 7 nucleotides matching TRBD1. CDR3 length: 13 residues. Germline lookup yields CDR1 MNHEY and CDR2 SVGAGI. V gave up 7 bases and J gave up 0 bases; unmatched junction bases: 2. CDR3 sequence: CASKGQMNTEAFF. Here the CDR3 DNA reads TGTGCCAGCAAGGGACAGATGAACACTGAAGCTTTCTTT.

This clone appeared a single time. The chain uses TRBV3-1 (or the pseudogene TRBV3-2) and TRBJ2-7; 9 positions agree with TRBD1. Trimming removed 5 bases from V and 2 bases from J; junction bases left unmatched: 4. The germline CDR1 and CDR2 sequences are LGHDT and YNNKEL (reference sequence). This CDR3 is built from 14 residues. CDR3 amino acids: CASSVGQGPYEQYF. In DNA form, the CDR3 reads TGTGCCAGCAGCGTGGGACAGGGCCCCTACGAGCAGTACTTC.

V gene TRBV6-5 combines with J gene TRBJ1-2; D perhaps matches TRBD1 (6 bases). V gave up 0 bases and J gave up 5 bases, with 13 bases separating them. The CDR3 sequence is 15 residues long. CDR1 and CDR2 from the germline V gene are MNHEY and SVGAGI. CDR3: CASSYSRQGTYGYTF. As DNA, the CDR3 is TGTGCCAGCAGTTACTCGAGGCAGGGGACATATGGCTACACCTTC.

V and J are TRBV27 and TRBJ1-4; 8 bases agree with TRBD1. J lost 8 bases, V lost 8 bases, and 19 bases had no gene match. The CDR3 covers 17 residues. From germline, CDR1 is MNHEY and CDR2 SMNVEV (reference sequence). The chain's CDR3 is CASSPLYGSRGREKLFF. CDR3 DNA sequence: TGTGCCAGCTCGCCCTTGTACGGAAGCAGGGGGCGAGAAAAACTGTTTTTT.

V usage is TRBV5-4 and J usage is TRBJ2-3, with a tentative D call TRBD1 (6 bases). Trimming shortened V by 9 bases and J by 5 bases, and 19 bases separated the two germline ends. Looked up from germline, CDR1 is SGHNT and CDR2 is YYREEE (reference sequence). The CDR3 is 14 residues long. The CDR3 bases are TGTGCCATAAAACAGGGAAGTGTAGGAGATACGCAGTATTTT. It encodes CAIKQGSVGDTQYF.

There are a few counts of this clone. This chain connects TRBV7-2 to TRBJ1-1; possible D gene TRBD1, 6 bases. Trimming took 3 bases from V and 1 from J, leaving 12 bases between them. The CDR3 consists of 15 residues. Germline V lookup: CDR1 SGHTA, CDR2 FQGNSA. CDR3 DNA sequence: TGTGCCAGCAGCTTGGACAGTGGGGGGAACACTGAAGCTTTCTTT. Its translation: CASSLDSGGNTEAFF.

The genes are TRBV6-5 and TRBJ2-3; TRBD2 is a possible D gene (5 bases). Germline assignment: CDR1 MNHEY and CDR2 SVGAGI. CDR3 length: 14 residues. The V end was cut by 6 bases, the J end by 6 bases, with 16 bases between. CDR3 region: CASRRVAAGDTQYF. The CDR3 DNA is TGTGCCAGCAGGAGGGTCGCTGCCGGCGATACGCAGTATTTT.

This chain connects TRBV15 to TRBJ1-2; 8 bases match TRBD1. The junction had 13 bases not matched to a gene; V was cut back by 11 bases and J by 5 bases. CDR1 is LNHNV, CDR2 YYDKDF, per germline (reference sequence). The CDR3 is 14 amino acids. In DNA form, the CDR3 reads TGTGCCTCGGGCCTTCCCGACAGGGGATATGGCTACACCTTC. Amino acids: CASGLPDRGYGYTF.